This T cell receptor beta chain was documented in a study of shared clonotypes between healthy human individuals. Turning to the study itself: A donor's plate count was three for CD4 naive and three for CD4 memory; CD8 naive had two and CD8 memory one.

Whole-study results and caveats: Specimens sampled were limited to blood, with tissue repertoires likely differing. Larger richness was generally estimated for naive than memory subsets.

CDR3 length: 14 residues. Unmatched junction bases numbered 6, after V lost 7 bases and J lost 5 bases. Germline V gene lookup returns CDR1 SNHLY and CDR2 FYNNEI. The data were produced by immunoSEQ multiplex PCR, yet TCRdb's version contains in-frame clones alone and is incomplete. The sample holds a few million clones; 92% are singletons and the top ten take more than 0.35%. This clone was seen a single time. Its antigen is unidentified. The chain joins TRBV2 to TRBJ2-1; 9 bases are shared with TRBD1. The receptor was isolated from a man aged 18 to 35 in good health. Some clones in this sample may be carry-over from other donors' samples. Sequenced sample: naive CD4+ T cells from PBMCs. The subset was: CD45RA+ positively selected. The CDR3, as DNA: TGTGCCAGCACGCCGCGGACAGGGGACAATGAGCAGTTCTTC. This gives the protein CASTPRTGDNEQFF. The full variable domain, rest sourced from reference TRBV2 and TRBJ2-1, is EPEVTQTPSHQVTQMGQEVILRCVPISNHLYFYWYRQILGQKVEFLVSFYNNEISEKSEIFDDQFSVERPDGSNFTLKIRSTKLEDSAMYFCASTPRTGDNEQFFGPGTRLTVL.